This T cell receptor (beta chain) was recorded in a study of cytomegalovirus exposure and HLA in healthy donors. Study-level information: Prior work identified around 110 million unique TCR beta sequences in 190 million or so T cells.

The PCR ran on 60 Vbeta and 13 Jbeta primers. Here immunoSEQ multiplex PCR was the method, and the copy in TCRdb shows in-frame clones only, minus some. In the table there are around 97,000 clones, approximately 79% of which are singletons. V was trimmed by 1 base and J by 1 base, leaving 7 bases between them. Germline V gene lookup returns CDR1 SGHTA and CDR2 FQGTGA. The CDR3 runs to 15 residues. This receptor was obtained from a man in his forties or fifties in good health and CMV-seropositive. This chain connects TRBV7-3 to TRBJ2-2, with a possible D match to TRBD1 (6 bases). Sequenced: PBMCs. This CDR3 reads CASSLKTGNTGELFF. The CDR3 DNA reads TGTGCCAGCAGCTTAAAGACAGGGAACACCGGGGAGCTGTTTTTT.